This T cell receptor (beta chain) was observed in a study of early T cells in non-severe SARS-CoV-2 infection. Study-level findings and limits: Private and CD4 specificities were missed by VDJdb matching, skewed to anti-spike CD8.

This clonotype has only a few counts. Its matching antigen is unknown. TCRdb processed the 5' RACE reads anew with MiXCR; each CDR3 protein has one entry. Among under 70,000 distinct CDR3 sequences listed, just under 15% were seen once. V was pared by 5 bases and J by 1 base, with 4 bases between. The CDR3 has 12 residues. Germline V gives CDR1 MNHEY, CDR2 SMNVEV (reference sequence). V is TRBV27 and J is TRBJ2-3, with no clear D. The specimen comprised whole blood, sampled at baseline. The TCR comes from an adult who was a healthcare worker with PCR-confirmed SARS-CoV-2 infection or an uninfected control (not recorded which). The CDR3, as DNA: TGTGCCAGCAGTGGGCGCACAGATACGCAGTATTTT. Translation gives CASSGRTDTQYF.